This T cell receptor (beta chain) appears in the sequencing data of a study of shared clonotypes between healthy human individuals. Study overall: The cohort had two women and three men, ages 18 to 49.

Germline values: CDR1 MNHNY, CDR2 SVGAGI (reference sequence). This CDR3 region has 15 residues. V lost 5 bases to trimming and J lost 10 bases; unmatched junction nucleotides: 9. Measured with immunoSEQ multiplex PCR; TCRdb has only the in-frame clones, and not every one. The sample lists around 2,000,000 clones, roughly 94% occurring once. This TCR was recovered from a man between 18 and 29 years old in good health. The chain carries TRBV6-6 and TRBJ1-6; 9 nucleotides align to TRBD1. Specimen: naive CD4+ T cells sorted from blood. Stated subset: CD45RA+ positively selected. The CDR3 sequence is CASSQYTGGSSPLHF. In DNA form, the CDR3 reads TGTGCCAGCAGTCAATACACAGGGGGCAGCTCACCCCTCCACTTT.